Following are 24 T cell receptor beta chains from one sample sequenced in a study of blood T cell repertoires in COVID-19 (dated by TCRdb to 2018 to 2020). Library preparation employed the immunoSEQ multiplex PCR assay. This is the immuneACCESS table as TCRdb keeps it, with only in-frame sequences that have V and J called. A part of the clones is gone; compared with another copy, unresolved V genes explain less than half, and the rest is unexplained. Recorded for this sample are 200,000 to 250,000 clones; approximately 84% of them occurred a single time. The top ten constitute 1.5% to 2% of the sample. The source material was PBMCs or T cells enriched from blood (not recorded which). The origin of the receptors is a man between 60 and 75 years old who had recovered from COVID-19.

The V call is TRBV6-2 or TRBV6-3, the J call TRBJ2-5, with D uncertain. Germline V gene data show CDR1 as MNHEY and CDR2 as SVGEGT. Trimming pared 2 bases from V and 2 bases from J, leaving 3 bases between. There are 12 residues in the CDR3. The CDR3 nucleotides are TGTGCCAGCAGTTACACACAAGAGACCCAGTACTTC. This translates into CASSYTQETQYF.

The rearrangement links TRBV4-3 to TRBJ1-2; 12 bases agree with TRBD1. Germline V lookup: CDR1 LGHNA, CDR2 YSLEER. The CDR3 loop spans 14 amino acids. Trimming took 4 bases from V and 8 from J; bases not matched to a gene: 5. The CDR3 here is CASSPGTGGVGYTF. CDR3 coding DNA: TGCGCCAGCAGCCCCGGGACAGGGGGCGTGGGCTACACCTTC.

The V call is TRBV12-3 or TRBV12-4, the J call TRBJ1-2, with TRBD1 as a possible D gene (5 bases). CDR3 length: 12 amino acids. The V and J ends lost 4 bases and 6 bases respectively, with 9 bases between them. CDR3 loop: CASSYQGDGYTF. The CDR3 DNA is TGTGCCAGCAGTTACCAGGGTGATGGCTACACCTTC.

V and J are TRBV28 and TRBJ2-7; D is perhaps TRBD2 (5 bases). This CDR3 has 11 residues. V lost 4 bases, J lost 7 bases, and 8 bases lay in between. From germline, CDR1 is MDHEN and CDR2 SYDVKM. This CDR3 reads CASSSWEEQYF. The CDR3 DNA follows: TGTGCCAGCAGTTCGTGGGAGGAGCAGTACTTC. Looking up the rest from reference TRBV28 and TRBJ2-7 gives the full variable domain: DVKVTQSSRYLVKRTGEKVFLECVQDMDHENMFWYRQDPGLGLRLIYFSYDVKMKEKGDIPEGYSVSREKKERFSLILESASTNQTSMYLCASSSWEEQYFGPGTRLTVT.

V usage is TRBV7-9 and J usage is TRBJ2-7; D is unresolved. The CDR3 covers 12 residues. V was pared by 7 bases and J by 3 bases, with 10 bases between. Germline values: CDR1 SEHNR, CDR2 FQNEAQ (reference sequence). The CDR3 DNA sequence: TGTGCCAGCAATAAGTTCGGCTACGAGCAGTACTTC. Protein sequence: CASNKFGYEQYF.

This sequence joins TRBV7-2 and TRBJ2-3, with 11 bases that match TRBD2. J gave up 7 bases and V 5 bases, and 5 bases lay outside the gene matches. CDR3 length: 14 amino acids. Germline-derived CDR1 and CDR2 are SGHTA and FQGNSA. Here the CDR3 DNA reads TGTGCCAGCAGCCAAGGGACTAGCGGCCATACGCAGTATTTT. Translating gives CASSQGTSGHTQYF.

This clone was counted only a few times. V usage is TRBV4-2 and J usage is TRBJ1-1, with D possibly being TRBD1 (5 bases). Germline CDR1 and CDR2: LGHNA and YNFKEQ. There are 17 residues in the CDR3. V gave up 0 bases and J gave up 1 base, with 15 bases separating them. CDR3 in amino acids: CASSQEDILVRNTEAFF. Written as DNA, the CDR3 is TGTGCCAGCAGCCAAGAGGACATTCTGGTGAGGAACACTGAAGCTTTCTTT.

The DNA for the CDR3 is TGTGCCAGCAGATCGGACAGGGCGGGGGATCAGCCCCAGCATTTT. Translated, it gives CASRSDRAGDQPQHF. The V gene is TRBV6-5, the J gene TRBJ1-5; 8 bases map to TRBD1. CDR1 MNHEY and CDR2 SVGAGI come from the germline V gene. The CDR3 length is 15 residues. Trimming took 6 bases from V and 5 from J; bases not matched to a gene: 9.

V and J are TRBV13 and TRBJ1-1; 11 positions agree with TRBD1. The trim removed 5 bases at V and 0 bases at J, leaving 5 bases unmatched. Germline values: CDR1 PRHDT, CDR2 FYEKMQ (reference sequence). This CDR3 spans 16 amino acids. Here the CDR3 DNA reads TGTGCCAGCAGCGTGCGGACAGGGGGCATGAACACTGAAGCTTTCTTT. This sequence encodes CASSVRTGGMNTEAFF.

This clone was observed once. The CDR3 here is CASSLVKDGGTQYF. CDR3 DNA: TGTGCCAGCAGCTTGGTTAAGGACGGGGGGACCCAGTACTTC. The chain is built from TRBV7-2 and TRBJ2-5, with D possibly being TRBD2 (6 bases). Germline lookup yields CDR1 SGHTA and CDR2 FQGNSA. The CDR3 has 14 amino acids. Trimming stripped 3 bases from V and 7 bases from J, with 15 bases between.

CDR3 region: CASSPGVGTQYF. CDR3 nucleotide sequence: TGCGCCAGCAGCCCCGGGGTCGGTACGCAGTATTTT. The rearrangement uses TRBV5-1 and TRBJ2-3; TRBD2 is a possible D gene (5 bases). CDR1 and CDR2 (germline): SGHRS, YFSETQ. This CDR3 comprises 12 residues. V shed 4 bases and J shed 8 bases, with 11 bases lying between them. Together with reference TRBV5-1 and TRBJ2-3, the CDR3 gives the full variable domain: KAGVTQTPRYLIKTRGQQVTLSCSPISGHRSVSWYQQTPGQGLQFLFEYFSETQRNKGNFPGRFSGRQFSNSRSEMNVSTLELGDSALYLCASSPGVGTQYFGPGTRLTVL.

The CDR3 sequence: CAWSVLGQSSYNSPLHF. CDR3 nucleotide sequence: TGTGCCTGGAGTGTACTTGGGCAGAGCTCCTATAATTCACCCCTCCACTTT. The rearrangement joins TRBV30 to TRBJ1-6; D not certain. CDR1 and CDR2 (germline): GTSNPN, SVGIG (reference sequence). This CDR3 contains 17 residues. Trimming took off 0 bases at V and 0 bases at J, with 12 bases between the two ends.

J is TRBJ1-2 and V is TRBV7-9, with 7 nucleotides matching TRBD1. The V gene's germline CDR1 is SEHNR and CDR2 FQNEAQ (reference sequence). The CDR3 has 13 residues. V was pared by 2 bases and J by 7 bases, with 4 bases of the junction left unmatched. The CDR3 nucleotides are TGTGCCAGCAGCTTACCGGACAGGAGTGGCTACACCTTC. Its protein product is CASSLPDRSGYTF.

This clone was seen just once. This chain connects TRBV5-1 to TRBJ2-1; tentative D call: TRBD1 (5 bases). Trimming left V 2 bases short and J 8 bases short, with 11 bases between. Germline V CDR1 and CDR2: SGHRS, YFSETQ. The CDR3 sequence is 13 residues long. The CDR3 DNA reads TGCGCCAGCAGCTTTTCAGGGTCCTATGAGCAGTTCTTC. Residues: CASSFSGSYEQFF.

The V and J genes are TRBV15 and TRBJ1-2, with TRBD1 as a possible D gene (6 bases). V lost 2 bases and J lost 1, with 11 bases in between. Germline V CDR1 and CDR2: LNHNV, YYDKDF (reference sequence). The CDR3 is 15 amino acids. The CDR3: CATSRRRGGNYGYTF. The CDR3 nucleotides are TGTGCCACCAGCAGACGGAGGGGGGGTAACTATGGCTACACCTTC.

The chain recombines TRBV15 with TRBJ1-1, with D possibly TRBD1 on 5 matching bases. The germline V and J ends were trimmed by 4 bases and 1 base, with 16 bases remaining between them. Germline-derived CDR1 and CDR2 are LNHNV and YYDKDF (reference sequence). The CDR3 is made up of 16 amino acids. CDR3 coding DNA: TGTGCCACCAGCAAACCAGGGTACCTACAGAACACTGAAGCTTTCTTT. Translating gives CATSKPGYLQNTEAFF.

The chain combines TRBV10-3 with TRBJ2-1, with TRBD2 identical over 10 bases. The CDR3 contains 13 residues. The V and J ends lost 9 bases and 8 bases, in that order; junction bases with no gene match: 7. Germline CDR1 reads ENHRY; CDR2 reads SYGVKD. The CDR3 region has the DNA TGTGCCATTAAGCGGGGGGGCTTCGATGAGCAGTTCTTC. Protein: CAIKRGGFDEQFF.

The chain links TRBV30 to TRBJ2-4, with D unresolved. The CDR3 is 16 amino acids. Trimming pared 2 bases from V and 2 bases from J, leaving 16 bases between. Germline V lookup: CDR1 GTSNPN, CDR2 SVGIG (reference sequence). The CDR3 DNA reads TGTGCCTGGAGTACGACCGGGTCTCCTACCAAAAACATTCAGTACTTC. Translating gives CAWSTTGSPTKNIQYF. Complete variable domain (other parts from reference TRBV30 and TRBJ2-4): SQTIHQWPATLVQPVGSPLSLECTVEGTSNPNLYWYRQAAGRGLQLLFYSVGIGQISSEVPQNLSASRPQDRQFILSSKKLLLSDSGFYLCAWSTTGSPTKNIQYFGAGTRLSVL.

The rearrangement joins TRBV11-3 to TRBJ2-3, with 10 bases fitting TRBD2. The V and J ends lost 3 bases and 2 bases, in that order; junction bases with no gene match: 5. Germline-derived CDR1 and CDR2 are SGHNT and YENEEA. The CDR3 totals 16 residues. CDR3 residues: CASSFSTSGLTDTQYF. The CDR3 DNA reads TGTGCCAGCAGCTTCTCGACTAGCGGGCTCACAGATACGCAGTATTTT.

The chain joins TRBV19 to TRBJ2-7; 8 positions agree with TRBD1. Germline-derived CDR1 and CDR2 are LNHDA and SQIVND (reference sequence). V lost 7 bases, J lost 2 bases, and 7 bases stayed unmatched. CDR3 length: 14 amino acids. In DNA form, the CDR3 reads TGTGCCAGTACCCTAAGACAGGGGCCCTACGAGCAGTACTTC. Amino acid sequence: CASTLRQGPYEQYF.

The gene calls are TRBV5-6 and TRBJ2-2; possibly TRBD1 for D (6 bases). V was pared by 3 bases and J by 1 base, with 13 bases between. The CDR3 is 16 amino acids. Germline CDR1 and CDR2: SGHDT and YYEEEE. The CDR3, as DNA: TGTGCCAGCAGCTCAAGAACAGGGTTGAACACCGGGGAGCTGTTTTTT. It yields the protein CASSSRTGLNTGELFF.

With respect to this clone: The junction departs from the called germline gene at one end, perhaps through a read error. The J gene is TRBJ2-5, the V gene TRBV3-1 (or the pseudogene TRBV3-2), with D possibly matching TRBD2 (5 bases). Germline V gene data show CDR1 as LGHDT and CDR2 as YNNKEL (reference sequence). The CDR3 totals 16 residues. As DNA, the CDR3 is TGTGCCAGCAGCCAACATAAACGGGAAGGGCAAGCGACCCAGTACTTC. Translating gives CASSQHKREGQATQYF.

Only one count was recorded for this clone. The V call is TRBV2, the J call TRBJ2-1, with unresolved D. V gave up 6 bases and J gave up 9 bases, with 12 bases separating them. The CDR3 has 12 residues. Germline CDR1 SNHLY, CDR2 FYNNEI. CDR3 nucleotide sequence: TGTGCCAGCAGGCAAGACTTCCTTGAGCAGTTCTTC. Protein: CASRQDFLEQFF.

In its sample, this clone was seen once. This chain's CDR3 is CASSIGSGLTGNTIYF. The CDR3 region has the DNA TGTGCCAGTAGTATAGGTTCTGGACTTACTGGAAACACCATATATTTT. The genes are TRBV19 and TRBJ1-3; D ambiguous. The V gene's germline CDR1 is LNHDA and CDR2 SQIVND (reference sequence). The CDR3 extends over 16 amino acids. Trimming removed 1 base from V and 2 bases from J, with 12 bases in between. Variable domain in full (rest from reference TRBV19 and TRBJ1-3): DGGITQSPKYLFRKEGQNVTLSCEQNLNHDAMYWYRQDPGQGLRLIYYSQIVNDFQKGDIAEGYSVSREKKESFPLTVTSAQKNPTAFYLCASSIGSGLTGNTIYFGEGSWLTVV.